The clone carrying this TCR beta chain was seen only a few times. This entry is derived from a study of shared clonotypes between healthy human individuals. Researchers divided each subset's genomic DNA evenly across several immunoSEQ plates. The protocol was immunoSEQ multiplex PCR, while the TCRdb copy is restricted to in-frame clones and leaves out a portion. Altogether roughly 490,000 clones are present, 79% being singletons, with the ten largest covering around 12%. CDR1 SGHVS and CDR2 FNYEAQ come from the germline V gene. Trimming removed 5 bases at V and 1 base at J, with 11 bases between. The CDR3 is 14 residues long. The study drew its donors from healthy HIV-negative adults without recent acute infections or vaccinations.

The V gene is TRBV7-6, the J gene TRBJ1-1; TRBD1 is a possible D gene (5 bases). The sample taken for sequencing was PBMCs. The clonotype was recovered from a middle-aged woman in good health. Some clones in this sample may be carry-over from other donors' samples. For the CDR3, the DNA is TGTGCCAGCAGCGGGGCACTACCGAACACTGAAGCTTTCTTT. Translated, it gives CASSGALPNTEAFF.